The 30 T cell receptor beta chains reported below all come from one sample, sequenced in a study of blood T cell repertoires in COVID-19. Sequenced by immunoSEQ multiplex PCR; TCRdb stores in-frame clones only, minus some. Here the sample spans 200,000 to 250,000 clones, 84% being singletons. The sample was PBMCs or T cells enriched from blood (not recorded which). The source is a man aged 60 to 69 who had recovered from COVID-19.

The J gene is TRBJ2-1, the V gene TRBV19; a possible D gene is TRBD1 (6 bases). The V and J ends lost 5 bases and 9 bases respectively, with 17 bases between them. The CDR3 length is 14 residues. Germline V gene data show CDR1 as LNHDA and CDR2 as SQIVND (reference sequence). DNA of the CDR3: TGTGCCAGTAGTGAAAGTACAGGGAATATTGAGCAGTTCTTC. It encodes CASSESTGNIEQFF.

The V call is TRBV20-1, the J call TRBJ2-7; possible D gene TRBD1, 5 bases. Germline V gene lookup returns CDR1 DFQATT and CDR2 SNEGSKA (reference sequence). Trimming removed 3 bases at V and 7 bases at J, with 19 bases between. The CDR3 extends over 14 amino acids. The CDR3 DNA reads as TGCAGTGCTAGTTTCCGAGACAGAGTACGGGAGCAGTACTTC. It yields the protein CSASFRDRVREQYF.

The chain has TRBV18 and TRBJ1-6; maybe TRBD1 (5 bases). CDR3 length: 14 amino acids. The germline V gene encodes CDR1 KGHSH and CDR2 LQKENI. V was cut by 3 bases and J by 8 bases, with 11 bases left in between. The CDR3 sequence: CASSPVGQDSPLHF. DNA for the CDR3: TGTGCCAGCTCACCTGTGGGGCAGGATTCACCCCTCCACTTT.

To note about this clone: The sample has other DNA sequences that encode this CDR3 too. V usage is TRBV18 and J usage is TRBJ1-1; 7 nucleotides line up with TRBD1. The CDR3 loop spans 14 amino acids. In germline, CDR1 is KGHSH, CDR2 LQKENI. With V trimmed by 1 base and J by 3 bases, 2 bases remained unmatched. The CDR3 loop reads CASSPRTGDTEAFF. For the CDR3, the DNA is TGTGCCAGCTCACCACGAACAGGGGACACTGAAGCTTTCTTT.

The chain recombines TRBV3-1 (or the pseudogene TRBV3-2) with TRBJ1-3, with no clear D. V lost 1 base to trimming and J lost 0 bases, with 10 bases between them. The CDR3 spans 16 residues. Germline CDR1 reads LGHDT; CDR2 reads YNNKEL (reference sequence). The chain's CDR3 is CASSQGGLSSGNTIYF. CDR3 nucleotides: TGTGCCAGCAGCCAAGGTGGGCTTAGCTCTGGAAACACCATATATTTT.

Remarks on this clone: Different DNA sequences within this sample yield the same CDR3. The V and J genes are TRBV11-3 and TRBJ1-1; D is unclear. V was trimmed by 6 bases and J by 1 base, leaving 6 bases between them. The CDR3 totals 12 residues. Germline CDR1 is SGHNT and CDR2 is YENEEA. CDR3 sequence: CASSLTNTEAFF. The CDR3 coding sequence is TGTGCCAGCAGTCTAACGAACACTGAAGCTTTCTTT.

This sequence joins TRBV28 and TRBJ2-3; TRBD2 matches 10 bases. Trimming at V came to 6 bases and at J to 5 bases, leaving 5 bases not matched to a gene. Germline loops: CDR1 MDHEN, CDR2 SYDVKM. CDR3 size: 14 residues. The CDR3 spells CASSSGGAVDTQYF. CDR3 DNA: TGTGCCAGCAGCAGCGGGGGGGCCGTAGATACGCAGTATTTT.

The chain employs TRBV30 and TRBJ1-6; TRBD1 agrees at 7 bases. The CDR3 totals 12 residues. V was clipped by 5 bases and J by 9 bases; unmatched bases: 4. The V gene's germline CDR1 is GTSNPN and CDR2 SVGIG (reference sequence). The CDR3 nucleotides are TGTGCCTGGGGACAGGCCTCTTCACCCCTCCACTTT. Translated, it gives CAWGQASSPLHF.

Note on this clone: The sample carries other DNA sequences with the same CDR3. This chain joins TRBV6-5 and TRBJ1-4; 11 nucleotides line up with TRBD1. The CDR3 sequence is 14 residues long. Germline V gene data show CDR1 as MNHEY and CDR2 as SVGAGI. The J segment lost 7 bases and the V segment lost 7 bases, leaving 5 bases of the junction unmatched. The chain's CDR3 is CASMRGQGGEKLFF. The CDR3 DNA reads as TGTGCCAGCATGCGGGGACAGGGGGGTGAAAAACTGTTTTTT.

This chain joins TRBV6-5 and TRBJ1-2, with a tentative D call TRBD1 (6 bases). Germline assignment: CDR1 MNHEY and CDR2 SVGAGI. The CDR3 is 14 amino acids. The V gene lost 7 bases and the J gene lost 5 bases, with 17 bases spanning the gap. The CDR3 here is CASKLDRNPYGYTF. CDR3 nucleotide sequence: TGTGCCAGCAAACTAGACAGGAACCCTTATGGCTACACCTTC.

The V and J genes are TRBV19 and TRBJ2-1; 8 bases fit TRBD2. J was trimmed by 0 bases and V by 5 bases; bases with no gene match: 9. This CDR3 is 17 amino acids long. The germline CDR1 and CDR2 sequences are LNHDA and SQIVND (reference sequence). In nucleotides, the CDR3 is TGTGCCAGTAGTCCCCAGGTAGCGGGGTTCTCCTACAATGAGCAGTTCTTC. Translated: CASSPQVAGFSYNEQFF. Full variable domain (rest looked up from reference TRBV19 and TRBJ2-1): DGGITQSPKYLFRKEGQNVTLSCEQNLNHDAMYWYRQDPGQGLRLIYYSQIVNDFQKGDIAEGYSVSREKKESFPLTVTSAQKNPTAFYLCASSPQVAGFSYNEQFFGPGTRLTVL.

This rearrangement joins TRBV9 to TRBJ2-3; no reliable D call. CDR1 and CDR2 from the germline V gene are SGDLS and YYNGEE. The CDR3 contains 15 residues. Trimming took 0 bases from V and 0 from J, leaving 8 bases between them. The CDR3 DNA is TGTGCCAGCAGCGTAGGGCCCAGTAGCACAGATACGCAGTATTTT. It translates to CASSVGPSSTDTQYF.

J is TRBJ1-2 and V is TRBV23-1; D uncertain. TRBV23-1 is filed as an ORF, its function uncertain. The V end lost 6 bases, the J end lost 9 bases, and 11 bases lay between the germline ends. This CDR3 is 11 amino acids long. CDR3 sequence reads: CASSQNCCYTF. The CDR3 DNA reads TGCGCCAGCAGCCAAAACTGCTGCTACACCTTC.

The chain uses TRBV7-9 and TRBJ2-5; possible D gene TRBD2, 6 bases. Germline CDR1 reads SEHNR; CDR2 reads FQNEAQ (reference sequence). The CDR3 length is 13 residues. The V end was cut by 6 bases, the J end by 1 base, with 9 bases between. The CDR3 DNA is TGTGCCAGCAGGGGGGGACTCCAAGAGACCCAGTACTTC. Amino acid sequence: CASRGGLQETQYF.

The V call is TRBV10-3, the J call TRBJ1-3; TRBD1 matches at 8 bases. From germline, CDR1 is ENHRY and CDR2 SYGVKD. V trimming: 0 bases; J trimming: 4 bases; junction bases outside the gene matches: 2. The CDR3 is 15 residues long. CDR3: CAISESGQGGNTIYF. The CDR3 DNA follows: TGTGCCATCAGTGAGTCTGGACAGGGAGGAAACACCATATATTTT.

V is TRBV4-1 and J is TRBJ1-5; 10 positions match TRBD1. V lost 0 bases to trimming and J lost 6 bases; unmatched junction nucleotides: 5. CDR3 length: 16 residues. Germline values: CDR1 MGHRA, CDR2 YSYEKL. CDR3 nucleotide sequence: TGCGCCAGCAGCCAAGAGGGACAGGGGATGGGTCAGCCCCAGCATTTT. Translated: CASSQEGQGMGQPQHF.

This clone came up a few times. The rearrangement links TRBV7-8 to TRBJ2-7; the D is unclear. Germline V gene sequence: CDR1 SGHVS, CDR2 FQNEAQ. The CDR3 runs to 11 residues. The germline V and J ends were trimmed by 6 bases and 3 bases, with 6 bases remaining between them. Here the CDR3 reads CASSKSYEQYF. CDR3 in DNA: TGTGCCAGCAGTAAGAGCTACGAGCAGTACTTC.

This clone is a singleton in its sample. The CDR3 loop reads CASSLERAGAGNTIYF. CDR3 in DNA: TGTGCCAGCAGCTTAGAACGGGCCGGGGCTGGAAACACCATATATTTT. The chain combines TRBV11-2 with TRBJ1-3; no firm D call. Germline CDR1 reads SGHAT; CDR2 reads FQNNGV. There are 16 residues in the CDR3. Trimming shortened V by 0 bases and J by 2 bases, and 11 bases separated the two germline ends.

CDR3 loop: CASSYSGTANTEAFF. The DNA of the CDR3 is TGTGCCAGCAGTTACTCCGGGACAGCGAACACTGAAGCTTTCTTT. The chain is built from TRBV6-5 and TRBJ1-1, with 7 bases that match TRBD1. This CDR3 spans 15 amino acids. Germline-derived CDR1 and CDR2 are MNHEY and SVGAGI. Trimming cost V 0 bases and J 1 base; bases outside gene matches: 2.

This clone was recorded once. This rearrangement joins TRBV6-2 or TRBV6-3 to TRBJ1-4, with TRBD1 identical over 9 bases. This CDR3 is 14 amino acids long. V lost 2 bases to trimming and J lost 8 bases; unmatched junction nucleotides: 3. CDR1 MNHEY and CDR2 SVGEGT come from the germline V gene. CDR3 protein: CASSYGTGKEKLFF. CDR3 bases: TGTGCCAGCAGTTACGGGACAGGGAAAGAAAAACTGTTTTTT.

The chain couples TRBV5-5 to TRBJ1-4, with D maybe TRBD1 (6 bases). With 4 bases removed from V and 5 bases from J, the gap between germline ends came to 12 bases. Germline values: CDR1 SGHKS, CDR2 YYEKEE (reference sequence). This CDR3 contains 14 residues. This CDR3 reads CASSGDTLNEKLFF. As DNA, the CDR3 is TGTGCCAGCAGCGGGGACACATTAAATGAAAAACTGTTTTTT.

The CDR3 protein is CASSLEVGAVYGYTF. As DNA, the CDR3 is TGTGCCAGCAGCTTAGAGGTGGGGGCGGTCTATGGCTACACCTTC. V usage is TRBV7-2 and J usage is TRBJ1-2, with a tentative D call TRBD1 (6 bases). From germline, CDR1 is SGHTA and CDR2 FQGNSA. This CDR3 is built from 15 residues. The V gene lost 1 base and the J gene lost 4 bases, with 13 bases spanning the gap.

The chain recombines TRBV5-1 with TRBJ1-6; 7 bases agree with TRBD1. This CDR3 has 15 amino acids. After removal of 0 bases from V and 9 bases from J, the junction contained 6 bases not matched to a gene. CDR1 SGHRS and CDR2 YFSETQ come from the germline V gene. CDR3 sequence reads: CASSLEGTEGSPLHF. The CDR3 region has the DNA TGCGCCAGCAGCTTGGAGGGGACAGAAGGTTCACCCCTCCACTTT.

J is TRBJ1-2 and V is TRBV30; 7 bases are shared with TRBD1. V gave up 4 bases and J gave up 4 bases; unmatched junction bases: 3. The length of the CDR3 is 12 residues. CDR1 is GTSNPN and CDR2 is SVGIG in the germline V gene (reference sequence). The DNA for the CDR3 is TGTGCCTGGAAAAACAGGGGCTATGGCTACACCTTC. Its translation: CAWKNRGYGYTF.

This clone was seen just once. V usage is TRBV18 and J usage is TRBJ2-3, with 8 bases matching TRBD1. Germline assignment: CDR1 KGHSH and CDR2 LQKENI. This CDR3 comprises 15 residues. V shed 2 bases, J shed 0 bases, and the junction held 1 base outside the gene matches. The CDR3, as DNA: TGTGCCAGCTCACCAAGGACAGGGAGCACAGATACGCAGTATTTT. Encoded protein: CASSPRTGSTDTQYF.

V is TRBV7-2 and J is TRBJ2-3, with D possibly being TRBD1 (5 bases). Looked up from germline, CDR1 is SGHTA and CDR2 is FQGNSA. The CDR3 contains 15 residues. The germline V and J ends were trimmed by 5 bases and 6 bases, with 18 bases remaining between them. The CDR3 DNA is TGTGCCAGCAGCGGGTCGCAGGGTTGGGCGGATACGCAGTATTTT. Translation: CASSGSQGWADTQYF.

V usage is TRBV6-2 or TRBV6-3 and J usage is TRBJ1-1; no reliable D call. In germline, CDR1 is MNHEY, CDR2 SVGEGT. Trimming left V 0 bases short and J 0 bases short, with 11 bases between. This CDR3 comprises 16 residues. In nucleotides, the CDR3 is TGTGCCAGCAGTTACTCGAAAGGGAGAGTGAACACTGAAGCTTTCTTT. It yields the protein CASSYSKGRVNTEAFF.

This clone appeared once. V gene TRBV7-2 combines with J gene TRBJ2-2; 12 positions match TRBD1. The length of the CDR3 is 15 residues. V lost 8 bases to trimming and J lost 9 bases; unmatched junction nucleotides: 10. Germline V gene lookup returns CDR1 SGHTA and CDR2 FQGNSA. CDR3 in DNA: TGTGCCAGCCGATCGGCGGGACAGGGGGCCAGGGAGCTGTTTTTT. This translates into CASRSAGQGARELFF.

The chain employs TRBV15 and TRBJ2-5; D uncertain. Germline V gene sequence: CDR1 LNHNV, CDR2 YYDKDF (reference sequence). V shed 5 bases and J shed 0 bases, with 7 bases lying between them. The CDR3 loop spans 13 amino acids. CDR3 sequence: CATSVRYQETQYF. In nucleotides, the CDR3 is TGTGCCACCAGCGTACGGTACCAAGAGACCCAGTACTTC.

The chain couples TRBV6-6 to TRBJ1-1; D is unclear. The germline V gene encodes CDR1 MNHNY and CDR2 SVGAGI (reference sequence). V lost 5 bases, J lost 6 bases, and 10 bases lay in between. This CDR3 spans 12 amino acids. The CDR3: CASSRPGAEAFF. As DNA, the CDR3 is TGTGCCAGCAGTCGGCCCGGGGCTGAAGCTTTCTTT.